This passage covers 31 T cell receptor beta chains from one sample sequenced in a study of OX40 agonist ivuxolimab in advanced cancers. TCRdb's copy holds only in-frame clones and misses some; the assay was immunoSEQ multiplex PCR. The sample lists tens of thousands of clones; under 95% were seen once. This specimen consisted of CD4+ or CD8+ T cells sorted from blood, obtained in a trial of the OX40 agonist ivuxolimab. The receptors were gathered from an adult with an advanced solid tumor such as melanoma, head and neck, liver or kidney cancer.

The chain combines TRBV5-1 with TRBJ2-1; D is unclear. Germline V gene sequence: CDR1 SGHRS, CDR2 YFSETQ. V was trimmed by 4 bases and J by 1 base, leaving 12 bases between them. The CDR3 length is 15 residues. CDR3 protein: CASSPVALSYNEQFF. CDR3 nucleotides: TGCGCCAGCAGCCCGGTAGCTCTATCCTACAATGAGCAGTTCTTC.

The chain employs TRBV7-9 and TRBJ2-3, with 8 bases that match TRBD2. This CDR3 contains 16 residues. CDR1 SEHNR and CDR2 FQNEAQ come from the germline V gene (reference sequence). J was trimmed by 1 base and V by 0 bases; bases with no gene match: 3. The CDR3 sequence is CASSLALAGRTDTQYF. The CDR3 DNA is TGTGCCAGCAGCTTAGCGTTAGCGGGACGCACAGATACGCAGTATTTT.

This clone was found a few times. This chain joins TRBV6-9 and TRBJ2-3; D uncertain. This CDR3 region has 15 residues. CDR1 MNHGY and CDR2 SVAAGI come from the germline V gene. With 6 bases removed from V and 2 bases from J, the gap between germline ends came to 15 bases. The CDR3 loop reads CASSPPRPLTDTQYF. CDR3 in DNA: TGTGCCAGCAGCCCCCCCCGCCCCCTCACAGATACGCAGTATTTT.

This sequence joins TRBV9 and TRBJ1-2; 10 bases agree with TRBD1. The CDR3 contains 15 residues. Unmatched junction bases numbered 6, after V lost 3 bases and J lost 4 bases. Germline V lookup: CDR1 SGDLS, CDR2 YYNGEE. Here the CDR3 DNA reads TGTGCCAGCAGCGACGTGACAGGGGGCAGCTATGGCTACACCTTC. The encoded protein is CASSDVTGGSYGYTF.

This chain connects TRBV28 to TRBJ1-6, with D possibly TRBD1 on 6 matching bases. With 8 bases removed from V and 7 bases from J, the gap between germline ends came to 15 bases. The length of the CDR3 is 14 residues. From germline, CDR1 is MDHEN and CDR2 SYDVKM. CDR3 sequence (DNA): TGTGCCAGCCGGGGGGCAGAGATAAATTCACCCCTCCACTTT. Translation gives CASRGAEINSPLHF.

The V and J genes are TRBV9 and TRBJ2-2; unclear D gene. Germline V gene sequence: CDR1 SGDLS, CDR2 YYNGEE. Trimming stripped 0 bases from V and 5 bases from J, with 11 bases between. The CDR3 extends over 15 amino acids. The CDR3 DNA reads as TGTGCCAGCAGCGTAGCTCCGGGTGATACCGGGGAGCTGTTTTTT. Translating gives CASSVAPGDTGELFF.

CDR3 region: CASSLAGEAEQYF. The DNA for the CDR3 is TGTGCCAGCAGCTTAGCGGGAGAGGCCGAGCAGTACTTC. The V gene is TRBV7-8, the J gene TRBJ2-7; D is perhaps TRBD2 (5 bases). V was shortened by 0 bases and J by 6 bases, with 9 bases between the two germline ends. The V gene's germline CDR1 is SGHVS and CDR2 FQNEAQ. This CDR3 is built from 13 residues.

This rearrangement joins TRBV11-2 to TRBJ2-7; D not resolved. Trimming shortened V by 5 bases and J by 4 bases, and 6 bases separated the two germline ends. Germline V CDR1 and CDR2: SGHAT, FQNNGV. This CDR3 contains 11 residues. CDR3 region: CASSGWYEQYF. The CDR3 nucleotides are TGTGCCAGCAGCGGCTGGTACGAGCAGTACTTC. The whole variable domain, remainder taken from reference TRBV11-2 and TRBJ2-7, is EAGVAQSPRYKIIEKRQSVAFWCNPISGHATLYWYQQILGQGPKLLIQFQNNGVVDDSQLPKDRFSAERLKGVDSTLKIQPAKLEDSAVYLCASSGWYEQYFGPGTRLTVT.

J is TRBJ2-7 and V is TRBV6-5; D is perhaps TRBD1 (6 bases). The germline gives CDR1 MNHEY, CDR2 SVGAGI. The V and J ends lost 7 bases and 5 bases respectively, with 9 bases between them. This CDR3 is built from 11 residues. The CDR3 is CASNQGNEQYF. CDR3 DNA sequence: TGTGCCAGCAACCAGGGGAACGAGCAGTACTTC.

The count of this clone is one. The V and J genes are TRBV19 and TRBJ1-5; a possible D gene is TRBD1 (5 bases). V dropped 1 base and J dropped 2 bases, with 9 bases sitting between them. This CDR3 is built from 15 residues. The germline V gene has CDR1 LNHDA and CDR2 SQIVND (reference sequence). The CDR3 nucleotides read TGTGCCAGTAGTATAGGGCAGGGCGGCAATCAGCCCCAGCATTTT. Translated, it gives CASSIGQGGNQPQHF.

The chain combines TRBV4-2 with TRBJ2-1, with 9 positions matching TRBD2. This CDR3 spans 16 amino acids. Germline values: CDR1 LGHNA, CDR2 YNFKEQ. J lost 8 bases, V lost 5 bases, and 13 bases had no gene match. The CDR3 reads CASSTSNSGSSHEQFF. Here the CDR3 DNA reads TGTGCCAGCAGCACGTCAAATAGCGGGAGTAGCCATGAGCAGTTCTTC.

This sequence joins TRBV7-6 and TRBJ2-7; D gene unclear. This CDR3 region has 13 residues. V lost 5 bases and J lost 0, with 8 bases in between. Germline V gene data show CDR1 as SGHVS and CDR2 as FNYEAQ. The CDR3 sequence is CASSPWGSYEQYF. CDR3 DNA: TGTGCCAGCAGCCCCTGGGGCTCCTACGAGCAGTACTTC.

The rearrangement links TRBV9 to TRBJ2-2; 7 bases are shared with TRBD2. The germline V gene has CDR1 SGDLS and CDR2 YYNGEE. V shed 4 bases and J 5 bases; nucleotides not matched to a gene: 11. The CDR3 runs 16 residues. The CDR3 reads CASSQSGVVKTGELFF. The CDR3 coding sequence is TGTGCCAGCAGCCAAAGCGGGGTAGTAAAAACCGGGGAGCTGTTTTTT. Using reference TRBV9 and TRBJ2-2 for the parts outside the CDR3, the full variable domain is DSGVTQTPKHLITATGQRVTLRCSPRSGDLSVYWYQQSLDQGLQFLIQYYNGEERAKGNILERFSAQQFPDLHSELNLSSLELGDSALYFCASSQSGVVKTGELFFGEGSRLTVL.

The chain joins TRBV2 to TRBJ1-1; no clear D. V gave up 2 bases and J gave up 1 base, with 14 bases separating them. The CDR3 has 16 residues. The germline V gene encodes CDR1 SNHLY and CDR2 FYNNEI. This chain's CDR3 is CASSESVRTANTEAFF. The CDR3 DNA sequence: TGTGCCAGCAGTGAATCTGTGCGGACGGCGAACACTGAAGCTTTCTTT.

CDR3 region: CAWSTAQGGVAFF. The CDR3 DNA sequence: TGTGCCTGGAGTACGGCACAGGGCGGGGTAGCTTTCTTT. This chain connects TRBV30 to TRBJ1-1; perhaps TRBD1 as D (6 bases). This CDR3 is 13 amino acids long. V shed 2 bases and J shed 10 bases, with 17 bases lying between them. Looked up from germline, CDR1 is GTSNPN and CDR2 is SVGIG (reference sequence). Together with reference TRBV30 and TRBJ1-1, the CDR3 gives the full variable domain: SQTIHQWPATLVQPVGSPLSLECTVEGTSNPNLYWYRQAAGRGLQLLFYSVGIGQISSEVPQNLSASRPQDRQFILSSKKLLLSDSGFYLCAWSTAQGGVAFFGQGTRLTVV.

The chain recombines TRBV29-1 with TRBJ2-2; D not certain. Germline-derived CDR1 and CDR2 are SQVTM and ANQGSEA. The CDR3 has 12 residues. Trimming shortened V by 6 bases and J by 3 bases, and 8 bases separated the two germline ends. The CDR3 bases are TGCAGCGTGGTACATCACACCGGGGAGCTGTTTTTT. It yields the protein CSVVHHTGELFF.

V and J are TRBV29-1 and TRBJ2-3; D possibly corresponds to TRBD2 (5 bases). The CDR3 has 13 residues. Between the trimmed V and J ends, which lost 1 base and 0 bases, there was a span of 5 bases. Per germline, CDR1 SQVTM and CDR2 ANQGSEA. This CDR3 is CSVEGGSTDTQYF. The CDR3 bases are TGCAGCGTTGAAGGCGGGAGCACAGATACGCAGTATTTT.

The rearrangement links TRBV6-4 to TRBJ2-2; TRBD2 agrees at 7 bases. This CDR3 spans 14 amino acids. Trimming cost V 4 bases and J 3 bases; bases outside gene matches: 2. Germline assignment: CDR1 MRHNA and CDR2 SNTAGT. CDR3 sequence reads: CASSVGGDTGELFF. The CDR3 nucleotides read TGTGCCAGCAGTGTTGGGGGGGACACCGGGGAGCTGTTTTTT.

The chain recombines TRBV27 with TRBJ2-1, with TRBD1 as a possible D gene (5 bases). V lost 3 bases to trimming and J lost 8 bases, with 8 bases between them. In germline, CDR1 is MNHEY, CDR2 SMNVEV (reference sequence). The CDR3 runs to 12 residues. The CDR3 region has the DNA TGTGCCAGCAGTTTTGGGGCTTATGAGCAGTTCTTC. It specifies CASSFGAYEQFF.

V gene TRBV5-1 combines with J gene TRBJ2-3; 9 nucleotides align to TRBD1. The CDR3 consists of 14 residues. With 7 bases clipped from V and 4 bases from J, the junction kept 7 bases outside the gene matches. Looked up from germline, CDR1 is SGHRS and CDR2 is YFSETQ. The CDR3 DNA sequence: TGCGCCAGCGAGGGACAGGGTCGCTCAGATACGCAGTATTTT. Its protein product is CASEGQGRSDTQYF.

The rearrangement links TRBV15 to TRBJ1-4; maybe TRBD1 (5 bases). There are 15 residues in the CDR3. The V gene's germline CDR1 is LNHNV and CDR2 YYDKDF (reference sequence). Trimming pared 1 base from V and 7 bases from J, leaving 13 bases between. CDR3 sequence reads: CATSRAGASGEKLFF. DNA of the CDR3: TGTGCCACCAGCAGAGCCGGGGCGAGTGGTGAAAAACTGTTTTTT.

The chain couples TRBV2 to TRBJ2-7; the D gene is possibly TRBD2 (6 bases). In germline, CDR1 is SNHLY, CDR2 FYNNEI. The length of the CDR3 is 14 residues. V was cut by 4 bases and J by 3 bases, with 13 bases left in between. The CDR3, as DNA: TGTGCCAGCAGTGTCCGCGGGATCGTCTACGAGCAGTACTTC. Amino acids: CASSVRGIVYEQYF.

The chain employs TRBV9 and TRBJ2-2; D could derive from TRBD1 or TRBD2 (5 bases each). Germline CDR1 and CDR2: SGDLS and YYNGEE. V lost 0 bases to trimming and J lost 4 bases, with 16 bases between them. The CDR3 loop spans 17 amino acids. The CDR3 spells CASSVEVLAGGTGELFF. The CDR3 DNA is TGTGCCAGCAGCGTAGAGGTCCTAGCTGGGGGCACCGGGGAGCTGTTTTTT. Filled out from reference TRBV9 and TRBJ2-2, the complete variable domain reads DSGVTQTPKHLITATGQRVTLRCSPRSGDLSVYWYQQSLDQGLQFLIQYYNGEERAKGNILERFSAQQFPDLHSELNLSSLELGDSALYFCASSVEVLAGGTGELFFGEGSRLTVL.

The chain has TRBV28 and TRBJ2-2; no clear D gene. The V end lost 7 bases, the J end lost 7 bases, and 16 bases lay between the germline ends. The V gene's germline CDR1 is MDHEN and CDR2 SYDVKM. The CDR3 runs to 14 residues. Here the CDR3 DNA reads TGTGCCAGCACCCAATGGACCTCGCTCGGGGAGCTGTTTTTT. Its protein product is CASTQWTSLGELFF.

This chain uses TRBV7-9 with TRBJ2-1; TRBD2 is a possible D gene (5 bases). The V and J ends lost 2 bases and 2 bases respectively, with 10 bases between them. The CDR3 loop spans 15 amino acids. CDR1 and CDR2 from the germline V gene are SEHNR and FQNEAQ (reference sequence). Written as DNA, the CDR3 is TGTGCCAGCAGCTTACGTCTAGCTCCCTACAATGAGCAGTTCTTC. Translation: CASSLRLAPYNEQFF.

This chain uses TRBV28 with TRBJ2-5, with TRBD2 matching 8 bases. The CDR3 length is 17 residues. Per the germline V gene, CDR1 is MDHEN and CDR2 is SYDVKM. J gave up 3 bases and V 5 bases, and 14 bases lay outside the gene matches. The CDR3 region is CASSPNPTREGKETQYF. Here the CDR3 DNA reads TGTGCCAGCAGTCCAAACCCGACTCGGGAGGGGAAAGAGACCCAGTACTTC.

This clone was seen once. The chain couples TRBV6-5 to TRBJ2-5, with D unclear. The CDR3 is made up of 14 amino acids. V was shortened by 2 bases and J by 4 bases, with 11 bases between the two germline ends. Germline lookup yields CDR1 MNHEY and CDR2 SVGAGI. CDR3 coding DNA: TGTGCCAGCAGTTACCAGGACGGATCAGAGACCCAGTACTTC. This sequence encodes CASSYQDGSETQYF.

The rearrangement links TRBV7-6 to TRBJ2-5; possibly TRBD2 for D (5 bases). The CDR3 has 13 residues. Trimming shortened V by 10 bases and J by 4 bases, and 16 bases separated the two germline ends. Germline CDR1 is SGHVS and CDR2 is FNYEAQ. The CDR3 DNA sequence: TGTGCCACTTTAACCGCGGGCATAGAGACCCAGTACTTC. Translation gives CATLTAGIETQYF.

The rearrangement uses TRBV19 and TRBJ2-1; 8 nucleotides match TRBD1. This CDR3 has 15 amino acids. V gave up 1 base and J gave up 5 bases; unmatched junction bases: 4. CDR1 and CDR2 from the germline V gene are LNHDA and SQIVND (reference sequence). CDR3 DNA sequence: TGTGCCAGTAGTATAGGGGGACAGGAACACAATGAGCAGTTCTTC. It codes for CASSIGGQEHNEQFF.

This chain connects TRBV25-1 to TRBJ2-2; tentative D call: TRBD2 (6 bases). Germline V gene sequence: CDR1 MGHDK, CDR2 SYGVNS. V lost 0 bases and J lost 7, with 15 bases in between. The CDR3 sequence is 16 residues long. In nucleotides, the CDR3 is TGTGCCAGCAGTGAATATGCCGGAGGGGTTGGCGGGGAGCTGTTTTTT. Its protein is CASSEYAGGVGGELFF.

The genes are TRBV7-9 and TRBJ2-5; D is uncertain. Trimming cost V 5 bases and J 5 bases, with 15 bases left between them. The CDR3 spans 14 residues. From germline, CDR1 is SEHNR and CDR2 FQNEAQ (reference sequence). CDR3 sequence: CASSPSGLVETQYF. In nucleotides, the CDR3 is TGTGCCAGCAGCCCCTCTGGTTTAGTGGAGACCCAGTACTTC.